The entry that follows covers one TCR beta chain sequence. This clone's antigen is unknown. Base-call qualities are not available, and no considerably larger clone is one nucleotide away. This entry comes from a study of Ad26.COV2.S vaccination and SARS-CoV-2 variants listed by TCRdb under 2021. About the full investigation: Vaccine-arm donors were drawn from COV1001, a multicentre, randomized, double-blind, placebo-controlled phase I-IIa trial of Ad26.COV2.S in healthy adults. Ad26.COV2.S was administered intramuscularly at 5 x 10^10 or 1 x 10^11 viral particles, either as a single shot or as two shots given 56 days apart. TCRbeta repertoire sequencing served as the tool for gauging how specific and how broad the SARS-CoV-2-reactive T cell receptors were following Ad26.COV2.S vaccination. The TCR-sequenced set comprised approximately 30 samples: around 20 Ad26.COV2.S vaccine recipients, 5 placebo recipients and 8 SARS-CoV-2 convalescent individuals. Trial participants were randomized into five groups of five, in which low-dose or high-dose Ad26.COV2.S was given once or twice, or placebo was given on both occasions. Investigators remained blinded to trial group allocation during experiments and outcome assessment.

The immunoSEQ Assay was used to sequence TCRbeta CDR3 regions. After extraction, genomic DNA underwent amplification by bias-controlled multiplex PCR, followed by high-throughput sequencing. The source study handled its data this way. To quantify the absolute abundance of every unique TCRbeta CDR3 region, sequences were collapsed and filtered. T cell fraction was estimated by normalizing TCRbeta template counts to usable DNA, which was measured by amplifying reference genes present in all nucleated cells. Repertoire TCRs were annotated as SARS-CoV-2-specific by exact matching of V gene, CDR3 amino acid sequence and J gene to a known reactive TCR set. MIRA supplied the reference SARS-CoV-2 TCR set, which was filtered for enrichment in COVID-19-positive ImmuneCODE repertoires so that public or cross-reactive TCRs were removed. Using the MIRA antigens, annotated TCRs were further analysed by specific ORF or by position within an ORF. Breadth was defined as annotated unique rearrangements over total unique productive rearrangements; depth was the summed frequency of those rearrangements. Two-sided Wilcoxon rank-sum tests were applied when comparing TCR breadth between groups. TCRdb's version of the immuneACCESS table is confined to in-frame rearrangements and falls short of the full clone set. An unresolved V gene accounts for under half of the shortfall where checked; the remainder is of unknown origin. That table supplies the V and J calls and clone size; D and trimming were determined from the DNA. This sample gives over 300,000 clones in total; about 83% of them show up just once. About 7.4% of the sample goes to the ten largest clones.

Broader findings and caveats from the paper: The authors noted that the TCR breadth and depth analyses may have underestimated total T cell responses. After vaccination, substantial breadth of spike-specific CD8+ and CD4+ T cell responses was reported. Ad26.COV2.S recipients had higher spike-specific TCR breadth than placebo recipients (P = 0.0014). Comparing responses between vaccine doses or regimens was not something the study was powered to do. Comparable non-spike TCR breadth was observed between vaccine and placebo recipients, consistent with only spike being contained in the vaccine.

This specimen's treatment or condition label, per the study, means: 15 to 20 received Ad26.COV2.S at low or high dose, single or two shots; about 5 received placebo; per-sample allocation not given. Repertoires of vaccine and placebo recipients were sequenced from samples taken on day 63 after the first injection. Between 29 July and 7 August 2020, Cohort 1b enrolled 25 adults aged 18-55 years at one site in Boston, USA. Ad26.COV2.S consisted of a replication-incompetent adenovirus type 26 vector by which a prefusion-stabilized SARS-CoV-2 spike protein from the original Wuhan strain was expressed. CDR1 and CDR2 were assigned from the germline V gene as KGHSH and LQKENI. Cut back by 6 bases and 1 base, the V and J ends lie 15 bases apart. The CDR3 sequence holds 16 residues, the cysteine and phenylalanine included. CDR3 DNA is the only sequence kept; it has 48 bases, read in frame from the first base.

The source material was peripheral blood, sampled in a trial of Ad26.COV2.S vaccine versus placebo. This sequence uses TRBV18 and TRBJ2-2; the D call is tentative, TRBD1 or TRBD2, as each matches 5 bases. This clonotype was sampled from a person aged 18 to 65 who received the Ad26.COV2.S COVID-19 vaccine or a placebo. The DNA sequence is TGTGCCAGCTCGCCATATCAGGGAGTGAACACCGGGGAGCTGTTTTTT. Translated, this is CASSPYQGVNTGELFF.